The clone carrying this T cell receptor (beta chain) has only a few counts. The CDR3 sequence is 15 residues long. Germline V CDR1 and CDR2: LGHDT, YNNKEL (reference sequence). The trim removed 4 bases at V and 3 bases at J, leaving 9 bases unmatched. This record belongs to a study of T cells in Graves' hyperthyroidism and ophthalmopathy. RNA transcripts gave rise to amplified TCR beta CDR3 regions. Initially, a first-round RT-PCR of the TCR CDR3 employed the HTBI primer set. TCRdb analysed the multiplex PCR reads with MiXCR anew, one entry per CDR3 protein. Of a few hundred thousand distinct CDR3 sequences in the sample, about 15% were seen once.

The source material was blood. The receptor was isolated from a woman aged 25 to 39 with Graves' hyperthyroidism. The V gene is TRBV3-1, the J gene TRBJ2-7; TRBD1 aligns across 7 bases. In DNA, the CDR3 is TGTGCCAGCAGCCGCCGGGACAGTCCTTTCTACGAGCAGTACTTC. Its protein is CASSRRDSPFYEQYF.